This T cell receptor beta chain is from a study of cytomegalovirus exposure and HLA in healthy donors. Study-level findings and limits: Within the data, a cluster of highly shared sequence variants was likely a sequencing artifact. Associated with HLA alleles at 0.05 false discovery rate in a later analysis were about 17,000 TCR beta sequences. Accurate prediction of most subjects' HLA-A and HLA-B alleles from TCR beta sequences was reported.

The PCR contained 60 Vbeta and 13 Jbeta primers. Assay: immunoSEQ multiplex PCR; the TCRdb copy retains only in-frame clones and omits some. The sample totals 40,000 to 45,000 clones. In the case of this clone: Antigen unknown.

J gave up 13 bases and V 5 bases, and 12 bases lay outside the gene matches. Germline CDR1 is SGHTA and CDR2 is FQGNSA. CDR3 size: 14 residues. While unrecorded immune exposures were likely, the donors were nominally healthy when sampled. Sequenced input: PBMCs. This clonotype originated in a woman between 25 and 40 years old in good health and CMV-seronegative. The chain couples TRBV7-2 to TRBJ1-4, with 8 nucleotides matching TRBD1. CDR3 sequence reads: CASSPRTGMLGLFF. As DNA, the CDR3 is TGTGCCAGCAGCCCCCGGACAGGGATGTTAGGACTGTTTTTT.